Below, 4 T cell receptor beta chains from the same sample are listed, as sequenced in a study of long-term antiretroviral therapy in people with HIV. The run of the v3.0 immunoSEQ assay was at survey level. TCRdb's table, derived via immunoSEQ multiplex PCR, lists solely in-frame clones and lacks some. The sample holds about 12,000 clones, around 80% seen once. The sample was unsorted PBMCs, taken roughly 8.1 years after starting antiretroviral therapy. Receptors originate from a man in his forties or fifties with HIV.

For the CDR3, the DNA is TGTGCCAGCAGCTTAGATCGTGGGGACAGGGAGTCGGACGAGCAGTACTTC. Translation gives CASSLDRGDRESDEQYF. V is TRBV11-3 and J is TRBJ2-7; 9 nucleotides align to TRBD1. Germline CDR1 and CDR2: SGHNT and YENEEA. The CDR3 length is 17 residues. After removal of 0 bases from V and 5 bases from J, the junction contained 11 bases not matched to a gene.

CDR3 protein: CASSPTSGAYEQYF. CDR3 nucleotide sequence: TGTGCCAGCAGCCCGACCTCAGGGGCCTACGAGCAGTACTTC. The chain is built from TRBV11-2 and TRBJ2-7, with D possibly TRBD1 on 6 matching bases. Germline V CDR1 and CDR2: SGHAT, FQNNGV. Trimming pared 5 bases from V and 2 bases from J, leaving 13 bases between. CDR3 size: 14 residues.

The V call is TRBV30, the J call TRBJ1-1; 9 bases map to TRBD1. This CDR3 is 14 amino acids long. V shed 2 bases and J 6 bases; nucleotides not matched to a gene: 7. CDR1 and CDR2 (germline): GTSNPN, SVGIG (reference sequence). The CDR3 protein is CAWSLGTGWAEAFF. The CDR3 nucleotides are TGTGCCTGGAGTCTCGGGACAGGGTGGGCTGAAGCTTTCTTT.

This clone occurred once. The CDR3 coding sequence is TGTGCCAGTACCTCCGGGACAGCCTATGGCTACACCTTC. It codes for CASTSGTAYGYTF. The chain is built from TRBV19 and TRBJ1-2; TRBD1 aligns across 7 bases. The length of the CDR3 is 13 residues. Germline V gene sequence: CDR1 LNHDA, CDR2 SQIVND (reference sequence). V lost 7 bases and J lost 4; bases outside the gene matches: 6. Drawing the rest from reference TRBV19 and TRBJ1-2, the complete variable domain is DGGITQSPKYLFRKEGQNVTLSCEQNLNHDAMYWYRQDPGQGLRLIYYSQIVNDFQKGDIAEGYSVSREKKESFPLTVTSAQKNPTAFYLCASTSGTAYGYTFGSGTRLTVV.